These 10 T cell receptor beta chains were sequenced from one sample in a study of PD-1 blockade in classical Hodgkin lymphoma (TCRdb year 2020). Library prep was done by the immunoSEQ multiplex PCR assay. TCRdb's version of the immuneACCESS table is confined to in-frame rearrangements and falls short of the full clone set. An unresolved V gene accounts for under half of the shortfall where checked; the remainder is of unknown origin. Recorded for this sample are roughly 150,000 clones; under 85% of them occurred a single time. Approximately 9.6% of the sample goes to the ten largest clones. This sample's time point label indicates: cycle 2 day 1 (C2D1) of nivolumab. Every trial patient had relapsed following autologous stem cell transplantation, and prior brentuximab vedotin exposure was what differed among cohorts A, B and C. The specimen comprised peripheral blood mononuclear cells (PBMCs), sampled before the second cycle of nivolumab. The receptors were sampled from a human donor with classical Hodgkin lymphoma.

The rearrangement uses TRBV6-1 and TRBJ2-3; D remains unclear. The germline V gene encodes CDR1 MNHNS and CDR2 SASEGT. The CDR3 contains 18 residues. Trimming took 4 bases from V and 0 from J, leaving 20 bases between them. This CDR3 reads CASSVFLRPEASTDTQYF. Written as DNA, the CDR3 is TGTGCCAGCAGTGTGTTTCTACGGCCGGAAGCTAGCACAGATACGCAGTATTTT.

The chain links TRBV27 to TRBJ2-7; weak D call: TRBD2 (6 bases). The CDR3 consists of 13 residues. V was pared by 5 bases and J by 3 bases, with 11 bases between. Germline lookup yields CDR1 MNHEY and CDR2 SMNVEV (reference sequence). DNA for the CDR3: TGTGCCAGCAGTCTCCCCGGGGGCTACGAGCAGTACTTC. Amino acid sequence: CASSLPGGYEQYF.

The CDR3 bases are TGTGCCAGCAGCTCCGGCTATGTAAGGGGTGTAAATGAAAAACTGTTTTTT. Encoded protein: CASSSGYVRGVNEKLFF. V gene TRBV5-8 combines with J gene TRBJ1-4; a weak D match, TRBD1 (5 bases). The CDR3 runs to 17 residues. Germline lookup yields CDR1 SGHTS and CDR2 YDEGEE. The V gene lost 3 bases and the J gene lost 5 bases, with 20 bases spanning the gap.

Only a few counts were recorded for this clone. CDR3 DNA sequence: TGCGCCAGCAGCTTGGTCGGAGGAGGAGACACTGAAGCTTTCTTT. Translated: CASSLVGGGDTEAFF. The chain carries TRBV5-1 and TRBJ1-1; D remains ambiguous. The CDR3 sequence is 15 residues long. Germline CDR1 is SGHRS and CDR2 is YFSETQ. Trimming cost V 0 bases and J 3 bases, with 12 bases left between them.

In its sample, this clone was seen a few times. The V call is TRBV6-1, the J call TRBJ1-5; D is perhaps TRBD1 (5 bases). V was trimmed by 6 bases and J by 7 bases, leaving 13 bases between them. The CDR3 consists of 13 residues. The germline gives CDR1 MNHNS, CDR2 SASEGT. The CDR3 loop reads CASSPWGEQPQHF. DNA of the CDR3: TGTGCCAGCAGCCCCTGGGGGGAACAGCCCCAGCATTTT.

The genes are TRBV7-2 and TRBJ1-2; D might be TRBD1 (6 bases). V shed 1 base and J shed 8 bases, with 17 bases lying between them. This CDR3 is 15 amino acids long. Germline-derived CDR1 and CDR2 are SGHTA and FQGNSA. CDR3 protein: CASSLVWGAEGGYTF. CDR3 in DNA: TGTGCCAGCAGCTTAGTTTGGGGGGCGGAGGGAGGCTACACCTTC. Combining the CDR3 with reference TRBV7-2 and TRBJ1-2 gives the whole variable domain GAGVSQSPSNKVTEKGKDVELRCDPISGHTALYWYRQSLGQGLEFLIYFQGNSAPDKSGLPSDRFSAERTGGSVSTLTIQRTQQEDSAVYLCASSLVWGAEGGYTFGSGTRLTVV.

Details on this clone: Other DNA sequences in the same sample also yield this CDR3. V gene TRBV10-3 combines with J gene TRBJ2-6; no firm D call. V was cut by 4 bases and J by 1 base, with 2 bases left in between. The CDR3 is 13 amino acids. In germline, CDR1 is ENHRY, CDR2 SYGVKD. The chain's CDR3 is CAISGSGANVLTF. DNA of the CDR3: TGTGCCATCAGTGGATCTGGGGCCAACGTCCTGACTTTC.

This clone has just one count. CDR3 sequence: CASSQKQETQYF. The CDR3, as DNA: TGTGCCAGCAGCCAAAAACAAGAGACCCAGTACTTC. The rearrangement links TRBV7-9 to TRBJ2-5; no clear D. Trimming took 5 bases from V and 2 from J, leaving 6 bases between them. Looked up from germline, CDR1 is SEHNR and CDR2 is FQNEAQ (reference sequence). This CDR3 region has 12 residues.

The rearrangement joins TRBV5-4 to TRBJ2-1; D is unclear. V was clipped by 3 bases and J by 5 bases, with 15 bases between them. From germline, CDR1 is SGHNT and CDR2 YYREEE (reference sequence). CDR3 length equals 15 residues. In DNA, the CDR3 is TGTGCCAGCAGCTCCGACGCAAAATATAACAATGAGCAGTTCTTC. Translation gives CASSSDAKYNNEQFF.

The V call is TRBV5-1, the J call TRBJ2-7; TRBD1 matches 10 bases. The CDR3 length is 15 residues. CDR1 is SGHRS, CDR2 YFSETQ, per germline. The ends lost 4 bases at V and 3 bases at J; junction bases unmatched: 7. The CDR3 DNA is TGCGCCAGCAGCCAAGATGGACAGGGGGACTACGAGCAGTACTTC. It encodes CASSQDGQGDYEQYF.